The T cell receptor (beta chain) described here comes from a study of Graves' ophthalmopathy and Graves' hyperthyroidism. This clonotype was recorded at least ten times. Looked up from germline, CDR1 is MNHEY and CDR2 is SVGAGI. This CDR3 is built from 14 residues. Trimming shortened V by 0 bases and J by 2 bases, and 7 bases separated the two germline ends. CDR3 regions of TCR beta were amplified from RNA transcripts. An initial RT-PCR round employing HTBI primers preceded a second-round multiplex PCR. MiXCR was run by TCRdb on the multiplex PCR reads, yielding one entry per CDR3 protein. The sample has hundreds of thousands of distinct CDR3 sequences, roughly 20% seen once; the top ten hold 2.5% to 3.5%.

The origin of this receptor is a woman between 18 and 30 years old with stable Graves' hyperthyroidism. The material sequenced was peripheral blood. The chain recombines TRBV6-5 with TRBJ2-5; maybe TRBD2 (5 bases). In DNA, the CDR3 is TGTGCCAGCAGTTACTCGTCGGGGCAAGAGACCCAGTACTTC. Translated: CASSYSSGQETQYF.